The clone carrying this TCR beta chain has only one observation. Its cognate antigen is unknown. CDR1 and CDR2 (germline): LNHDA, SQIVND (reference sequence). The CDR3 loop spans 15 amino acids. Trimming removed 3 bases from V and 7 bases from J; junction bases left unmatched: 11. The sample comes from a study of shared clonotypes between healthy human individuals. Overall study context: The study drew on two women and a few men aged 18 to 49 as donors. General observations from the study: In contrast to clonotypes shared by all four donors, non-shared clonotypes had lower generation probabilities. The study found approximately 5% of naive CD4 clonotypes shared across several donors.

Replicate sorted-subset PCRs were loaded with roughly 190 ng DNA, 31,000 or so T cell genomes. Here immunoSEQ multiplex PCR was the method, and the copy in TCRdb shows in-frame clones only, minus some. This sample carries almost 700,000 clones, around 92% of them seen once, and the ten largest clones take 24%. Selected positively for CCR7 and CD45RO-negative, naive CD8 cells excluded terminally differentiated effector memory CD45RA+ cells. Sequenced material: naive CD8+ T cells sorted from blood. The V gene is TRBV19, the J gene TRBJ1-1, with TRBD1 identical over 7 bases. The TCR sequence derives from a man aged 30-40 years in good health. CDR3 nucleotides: TGTGCCAGTAGTATGGGGGACAGCCTATTCATTGAAGCTTTCTTT. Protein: CASSMGDSLFIEAFF.